Each of the 31 T cell receptor beta chains below was sequenced from the same sample in a study of identical twins (dated by TCRdb to the mid-2010s). The library was generated by 5' RACE. Sequencing was performed on an Illumina HiSeq 2000. The raw public reads went through TCRdb reprocessing: fastp at Q25, MiXCR clone calling, in-frame beta chains kept. Every distinct CDR3 protein forms one entry, paired with its most common genes and DNA. The table for this sample lists 640,000 or so distinct CDR3 sequences; around 5.7% of them were counted only once. The top ten clones comprise around 1.9% of the sample. Sample: naive T cells sorted from blood. The cell subset or site label of this sample denotes: cells isolated with a human naive T-cell isolation kit. These receptors were obtained from a young man in good health.

This clonotype was counted a few times. The chain has TRBV28 and TRBJ2-2; no clear D. This CDR3 is 14 amino acids long. V lost 5 bases and J lost 2, with 9 bases in between. In germline, CDR1 is MDHEN, CDR2 SYDVKM. The CDR3 loop is CASSAHFNTGELFF. CDR3 nucleotides: TGTGCCAGCAGTGCCCACTTCAACACCGGGGAGCTGTTTTTT.

There are a few counts of this clonotype. The rearrangement joins TRBV5-1 to TRBJ2-7; 8 bases agree with TRBD1. Germline lookup yields CDR1 SGHRS and CDR2 YFSETQ. V dropped 5 bases and J dropped 2; count of bases not matched to a gene: 9. The CDR3 runs 15 residues. The CDR3 region is CASSSGQGAAYEQYV. CDR3 nucleotide sequence: TGCGCCAGCAGTTCGGGGCAGGGGGCGGCCTACGAGCAGTACGTC.

This clonotype came up a few times. The chain couples TRBV5-5 to TRBJ2-1; D is unclear. V lost 5 bases to trimming and J lost 6 bases, with 12 bases between them. CDR1 is SGHKS and CDR2 is YYEKEE in the germline V gene (reference sequence). The CDR3 has 13 amino acids. This CDR3 reads CASSIVQLNEQFF. DNA for the CDR3: TGTGCCAGCAGTATCGTCCAACTCAATGAGCAGTTCTTC.

This clonotype has more than one count but fewer than ten. This chain uses TRBV7-8 with TRBJ2-6; D might be TRBD2 (7 bases). The CDR3 totals 17 residues. Trimming pared 7 bases from V and 4 bases from J, leaving 20 bases between. Germline assignment: CDR1 SGHVS and CDR2 FQNEAQ. The CDR3 is CASNQRDWGAGANVLTF. CDR3 sequence (DNA): TGTGCCAGCAACCAGCGGGACTGGGGGGCCGGGGCCAACGTCCTGACTTTC.

DNA of the CDR3: TGCGCCAGCAGCTTGAACGGGGGGGGACAAGAGACCCAGTACTTC. This encodes CASSLNGGGQETQYF. V gene TRBV5-1 combines with J gene TRBJ2-5; 8 bases match TRBD2. This CDR3 has 15 residues. V was clipped by 1 base and J by 2 bases; unmatched bases: 4. CDR1 SGHRS and CDR2 YFSETQ come from the germline V gene. The entire variable domain, with the rest obtained from reference TRBV5-1 and TRBJ2-5, is as follows: KAGVTQTPRYLIKTRGQQVTLSCSPISGHRSVSWYQQTPGQGLQFLFEYFSETQRNKGNFPGRFSGRQFSNSRSEMNVSTLELGDSALYLCASSLNGGGQETQYFGPGTRLLVL.

The CDR3 is CASTSFGRGEVGYTF. Here the CDR3 DNA reads TGCGCCAGCACCTCATTCGGCAGGGGTGAGGTTGGCTACACCTTC. The chain couples TRBV5-1 to TRBJ1-2; D is perhaps TRBD1 (6 bases). The germline V gene encodes CDR1 SGHRS and CDR2 YFSETQ. V lost 6 bases and J 7 bases, leaving 22 bases between the germline ends. The CDR3 spans 15 residues.

This clonotype was counted only a few times. This chain connects TRBV5-6 to TRBJ1-6; TRBD1 is a possible D gene (6 bases). The length of the CDR3 is 14 residues. The germline V and J ends were trimmed by 2 bases and 6 bases, with 9 bases remaining between them. The V gene's germline CDR1 is SGHDT and CDR2 YYEEEE. CDR3 region: CASSLWGANSPLHF. In DNA, the CDR3 is TGTGCCAGCAGCTTATGGGGGGCTAATTCACCCCTCCACTTT.

This clonotype was seen ten or more times. The gene calls are TRBV20-1 and TRBJ2-1, with 15 bases that match TRBD2. The trim removed 2 bases at V and 0 bases at J, leaving 14 bases unmatched. The germline V gene encodes CDR1 DFQATT and CDR2 SNEGSKA (reference sequence). This CDR3 has 21 residues. The CDR3 protein is CSARISVGGLAGGTSYNEQFF. As DNA, the CDR3 is TGCAGTGCTAGAATTTCAGTGGGAGGACTAGCGGGAGGGACCTCCTACAATGAGCAGTTCTTC.

This clonotype has ten or more counts. The J gene is TRBJ2-5, the V gene TRBV7-8, with a weak D call TRBD1 (6 bases). Per germline, CDR1 SGHVS and CDR2 FQNEAQ. The CDR3 length is 14 residues. The V end was cut by 5 bases, the J end by 2 bases, with 12 bases between. CDR3 in DNA: TGTGCCAGCAGCATCAGGGGTCCTCAAGAGACCCAGTACTTC. Its translation: CASSIRGPQETQYF.

This clonotype appeared a few times. Sequence at one end of the junction differs from germline and may be a read error. The rearrangement joins TRBV29-1 to TRBJ1-5, with a tentative D call TRBD1 (5 bases). CDR3 size: 13 residues. Germline lookup yields CDR1 SQVTM and CDR2 ANQGSEA. In nucleotides, the CDR3 is TGCAGCGTTGGGTGGGGCCCCGATCAGCCCCAGCAGTTT. Protein: CSVGWGPDQPQQF.

Many counts were recorded for this clonotype. The chain carries TRBV5-1 and TRBJ2-7, with D perhaps TRBD1 (5 bases). The V end lost 0 bases, the J end lost 2 bases, and 9 bases lay between the germline ends. Germline V gene data show CDR1 as SGHRS and CDR2 as YFSETQ. The CDR3 runs 14 residues. For the CDR3, the DNA is TGCGCCAGCAGCTTGGACTGGACACCCTACGAGCAGTACTTC. Its translation is CASSLDWTPYEQYF.

This clonotype was observed a few times. The rearrangement links TRBV28 to TRBJ2-5; 13 bases agree with TRBD2. This CDR3 has 18 amino acids. CDR1 and CDR2 from the germline V gene are MDHEN and SYDVKM. Losses at the gene ends were 3 bases for V and 4 bases for J; bases not matched to a gene: 11. The CDR3 DNA reads as TGTGCCAGCAGTTTTCCCCGGACTAGCGGGAGTACGGGAGAGACCCAGTACTTC. It yields the protein CASSFPRTSGSTGETQYF.

This clonotype came up a few times. This chain connects TRBV3-1 to TRBJ1-4; 7 bases match TRBD1. Looked up from germline, CDR1 is LGHDT and CDR2 is YNNKEL (reference sequence). The CDR3 consists of 14 residues. With 5 bases clipped from V and 7 bases from J, the junction kept 7 bases outside the gene matches. CDR3 residues: CASSSQGLSEKLFF. In nucleotides, the CDR3 is TGTGCCAGCAGCTCACAGGGGTTGAGTGAAAAACTGTTTTTT.

Only a few counts were recorded for this clonotype. V gene TRBV7-3 combines with J gene TRBJ2-7, with 10 bases aligning to TRBD2. The CDR3 consists of 14 residues. Germline V gene sequence: CDR1 SGHTA, CDR2 FQGTGA. The V and J ends lost 5 bases and 7 bases, in that order; junction bases with no gene match: 8. In nucleotides, the CDR3 is TGTGCCAGCAGCCCCGGGACTAGCGCGGGGGAGCAGTACTTC. Its protein is CASSPGTSAGEQYF.

This clonotype was found many times. The V and J genes are TRBV20-1 and TRBJ2-1, with D perhaps matching TRBD1 or TRBD2 (6 bases each). V was pared by 5 bases and J by 2 bases, with 19 bases between. CDR3 length equals 16 residues. Germline V lookup: CDR1 DFQATT, CDR2 SNEGSKA (reference sequence). CDR3 loop: CSALPLGGGAYNEQFF. The CDR3 region has the DNA TGCAGTGCTCTCCCCCTAGGAGGGGGAGCCTACAATGAGCAGTTCTTC.

This clonotype showed up many times. V gene TRBV7-9 combines with J gene TRBJ1-5; no firm D call. This CDR3 is 14 amino acids long. Trimming took 0 bases from V and 5 from J, leaving 8 bases between them. CDR1 SEHNR and CDR2 FQNEAQ come from the germline V gene (reference sequence). The CDR3 here is CASSLAPRDQPQHF. The CDR3, as DNA: TGTGCCAGCAGCTTAGCACCAAGAGATCAGCCCCAGCATTTT.

This clonotype appeared many times. The genes are TRBV5-5 and TRBJ2-5; D perhaps matches TRBD2 (6 bases). Trimming cost V 1 base and J 1 base, with 11 bases left between them. Germline lookup yields CDR1 SGHKS and CDR2 YYEKEE (reference sequence). This CDR3 is built from 15 residues. CDR3 amino acids: CASSLYAGPQETQYF. The CDR3 DNA follows: TGTGCCAGCAGCTTGTACGCGGGACCCCAAGAGACCCAGTACTTC.

This clonotype was seen ten or more times. The chain links TRBV12-3 or TRBV12-4 to TRBJ2-5; TRBD2 might be the D (5 bases). Trimming removed 5 bases from V and 1 base from J, with 17 bases in between. CDR3 length equals 16 residues. The CDR3 region has the DNA TGTGCCAGCAGTCCCCCCTGGGGTAGCGCCCAAGAGACCCAGTACTTC. Translating it yields CASSPPWGSAQETQYF.

This clonotype showed up many times. J is TRBJ2-2 and V is TRBV5-1, with D possibly matching TRBD1 (5 bases). Germline lookup yields CDR1 SGHRS and CDR2 YFSETQ. Trimming stripped 4 bases from V and 0 bases from J, with 10 bases between. The CDR3 runs 15 residues. DNA of the CDR3: TGCGCCAGCAGCCTCGACAGCCCGAACACCGGGGAGCTGTTTTTT. Its translation is CASSLDSPNTGELFF.

V and J are TRBV5-1 and TRBJ2-1; 8 nucleotides line up with TRBD2. Germline V lookup: CDR1 SGHRS, CDR2 YFSETQ. V dropped 2 bases and J dropped 2; count of bases not matched to a gene: 3. The CDR3 contains 15 residues. CDR3 protein: CASSFREGTYNEQFF. The CDR3 DNA reads TGCGCCAGCAGCTTCCGGGAGGGAACCTACAATGAGCAGTTCTTC.

This clonotype showed up many times. The chain has TRBV6-1 and TRBJ2-3; a weak D match, TRBD2 (6 bases). This CDR3 region has 14 residues. The V gene's germline CDR1 is MNHNS and CDR2 SASEGT. Trimming took off 2 bases at V and 2 bases at J, with 8 bases between the two ends. The CDR3 loop is CASSEPSDTDTQYF. The CDR3 DNA follows: TGTGCCAGCAGTGAACCTAGCGACACAGATACGCAGTATTTT.

The chain couples TRBV3-1 to TRBJ2-1, with a tentative D call TRBD1 (6 bases). The germline V gene encodes CDR1 LGHDT and CDR2 YNNKEL (reference sequence). V was trimmed by 4 bases and J by 4 bases, leaving 17 bases between them. The length of the CDR3 is 16 residues. CDR3 loop: CASSLTGTTTYNEQFF. In DNA, the CDR3 is TGTGCCAGCAGCCTGACCGGGACAACGACGTACAATGAGCAGTTCTTC.

With regard to this clonotype: With a much larger clone just one base away, this may be a read error. The conserved phenylalanine or tryptophan is not found at the CDR3 terminus, so this likely reflects a read error. V is TRBV20-1 and J is TRBJ1-5; D might be TRBD1 (5 bases). Germline lookup yields CDR1 DFQATT and CDR2 SNEGSKA (reference sequence). The CDR3 totals 14 residues. V was clipped by 3 bases and J by 9 bases, with 18 bases between them. The CDR3 is CSASPSGAPGPQHV. In nucleotides, the CDR3 is TGCAGTGCTAGTCCAAGTGGGGCTCCGGGGCCCCAGCATGTT.

This clonotype has ten or more counts. The CDR3 region has the DNA TGCGCCAGCAGCCCGTTGGATAATTCACCCCTCCACTTT. Its translation: CASSPLDNSPLHF. V usage is TRBV5-1 and J usage is TRBJ1-6; D not certain. CDR3 length: 13 amino acids. Trimming took 4 bases from V and 5 from J, leaving 7 bases between them. Germline lookup yields CDR1 SGHRS and CDR2 YFSETQ.

This clonotype was recorded at least ten times. V is TRBV5-5 and J is TRBJ2-3; 10 bases align to TRBD1. Germline trimming cut 2 bases from V and 4 bases from J; bases unmatched to any gene: 4. Germline V lookup: CDR1 SGHKS, CDR2 YYEKEE (reference sequence). This CDR3 contains 15 residues. CDR3 nucleotide sequence: TGTGCCAGCAGCTTTACGACAGGGGGCCCAGATACGCAGTATTTT. Its protein is CASSFTTGGPDTQYF.

This clonotype was seen many times. This rearrangement joins TRBV9 to TRBJ2-2; TRBD1 matches at 12 bases. Germline V gives CDR1 SGDLS, CDR2 YYNGEE. There are 15 residues in the CDR3. After removal of 4 bases from V and 10 bases from J, the junction contained 8 bases not matched to a gene. CDR3 nucleotide sequence: TGTGCCAGCAGCTCACGGGGACAGGGGGCCGAGGAGCTGTTTTTT. The encoded protein is CASSSRGQGAEELFF.

This clonotype was detected ten times or more. The rearrangement joins TRBV24-1 to TRBJ2-3; D perhaps matches TRBD2 (6 bases). Germline V gene sequence: CDR1 KGHDR, CDR2 SFDVKD. This CDR3 is 14 amino acids long. V shed 1 base and J shed 5 bases, with 9 bases lying between them. CDR3 DNA: TGTGCCACCAGTGATTTAGGAGGGCGAGATACGCAGTATTTT. It yields the protein CATSDLGGRDTQYF.

This clonotype was recorded at least ten times. The chain has TRBV27 and TRBJ2-1; D remains unclear. V lost 2 bases, J lost 8 bases, and 10 bases lay in between. CDR1 is MNHEY, CDR2 SMNVEV, per germline (reference sequence). The length of the CDR3 is 13 residues. DNA of the CDR3: TGTGCCAGCAGTTTAGGGCGCCTCGATGAGCAGTTCTTC. Residues: CASSLGRLDEQFF.

The chain carries TRBV3-1 and TRBJ2-7, with 9 bases matching TRBD1. Germline V lookup: CDR1 LGHDT, CDR2 YNNKEL (reference sequence). This CDR3 is built from 18 residues. With V trimmed by 11 bases and J by 3 bases, 23 bases remained unmatched. CDR3: CARISGTGKKRGDYEQYV. The CDR3 coding sequence is TGTGCCCGCATAAGTGGGACAGGGAAAAAGCGGGGAGACTACGAGCAGTACGTC.

This clonotype was counted between two and nine times. The rearrangement links TRBV3-1 to TRBJ2-7, with a tentative D call TRBD2 (5 bases). The CDR3 spans 16 residues. The germline CDR1 and CDR2 sequences are LGHDT and YNNKEL (reference sequence). The germline V and J ends were trimmed by 0 bases and 4 bases, with 16 bases remaining between them. CDR3 sequence (DNA): TGTGCCAGCAGCCAAGACGCGATTCTAGCAGATTACGAGCAGTACTTC. Translation: CASSQDAILADYEQYF.

The chain uses TRBV7-9 and TRBJ2-1, with a tentative D call TRBD2 (6 bases). V gave up 5 bases and J gave up 8 bases, with 22 bases separating them. Germline-derived CDR1 and CDR2 are SEHNR and FQNEAQ (reference sequence). There are 16 residues in the CDR3. Here the CDR3 reads CASSPKKEEGSDEQFF. The DNA for the CDR3 is TGTGCCAGCAGCCCAAAGAAAGAGGAGGGGAGCGATGAGCAGTTCTTC. The variable domain in full, with the rest retrieved from reference TRBV7-9 and TRBJ2-1, is DTGVSQNPRHKITKRGQNVTFRCDPISEHNRLYWYRQTLGQGPEFLTYFQNEAQLEKSRLLSDRFSAERPKGSFSTLEIQRTEQGDSAMYLCASSPKKEEGSDEQFFGPGTRLTVL.